The 23 T cell receptor beta chains below were found in one sample sequenced in a study of untreated major depressive disorder. Repertoires were generated with immunoSEQ multiplex PCR, while TCRdb's copy carries only in-frame clones and drops some. The data contain about 21,000 clones, roughly 91% of them seen just once; the ten biggest clones take up about 0.52%. The material sequenced was CD4+ T cells from PBMCs. These TCRs come from a middle-aged woman in good health.

V is TRBV12-5 and J is TRBJ2-3, with a possible D match to TRBD1 (6 bases). Between the trimmed V and J ends, which lost 1 base and 0 bases, there was a span of 8 bases. CDR3 size: 15 residues. Germline loops: CDR1 LGHNT, CDR2 FRNRAP. CDR3 bases: TGTGCTAGTGGTTTGGGACAGGCTAGCACAGATACGCAGTATTTT. Encoded protein: CASGLGQASTDTQYF.

There are a few counts of this clone. The rearrangement uses TRBV29-1 and TRBJ2-3; 7 bases are shared with TRBD1. V lost 0 bases, J lost 7 bases, and 4 bases stayed unmatched. CDR3 length: 13 residues. Per the germline V gene, CDR1 is SQVTM and CDR2 is ANQGSEA. The CDR3 region has the DNA TGCAGCGTTGAAGAAGGGGGCCTCAATACGCAGTATTTT. Residues: CSVEEGGLNTQYF.

This chain links TRBV28 with TRBJ1-2; D is perhaps TRBD1 (6 bases). This CDR3 spans 12 amino acids. V lost 6 bases and J 5 bases, leaving 10 bases between the germline ends. CDR1 and CDR2 (germline): MDHEN, SYDVKM. Here the CDR3 reads CASSLGQYGYTF. The CDR3 nucleotides read TGTGCCAGCAGCCTTGGACAGTATGGCTACACCTTC.

The V and J genes are TRBV7-2 and TRBJ1-1; D is perhaps TRBD1 (5 bases). This CDR3 contains 15 residues. Per germline, CDR1 SGHTA and CDR2 FQGNSA. The germline V and J ends were trimmed by 1 base and 4 bases, with 13 bases remaining between them. The CDR3 region is CASSLVRGGGTEAFF. The DNA of the CDR3 is TGTGCCAGCAGCTTAGTAAGGGGTGGAGGCACTGAAGCTTTCTTT. Supplemented by reference TRBV7-2 and TRBJ1-1, the full variable domain reads GAGVSQSPSNKVTEKGKDVELRCDPISGHTALYWYRQSLGQGLEFLIYFQGNSAPDKSGLPSDRFSAERTGGSVSTLTIQRTQQEDSAVYLCASSLVRGGGTEAFFGQGTRLTVV.

The rearrangement joins TRBV7-8 to TRBJ2-1; 9 positions match TRBD1. J lost 6 bases, V lost 5 bases, and 14 bases had no gene match. Germline values: CDR1 SGHVS, CDR2 FQNEAQ. The CDR3 spans 17 residues. The CDR3 loop is CASSTTSGTGFLNEQFF. The CDR3 region has the DNA TGTGCCAGCAGCACTACTTCCGGGACAGGGTTCCTCAATGAGCAGTTCTTC.

The rearrangement links TRBV14 to TRBJ1-3; D remains ambiguous. Germline V gene data show CDR1 as SGHDN and CDR2 as FVKESK. The CDR3 has 16 residues. The V end lost 1 base, the J end lost 0 bases, and 10 bases lay between the germline ends. The CDR3 DNA reads TGTGCCAGCAGCCAAGCTTTTCGGAGCTCTGGAAACACCATATATTTT. Protein: CASSQAFRSSGNTIYF. Using reference TRBV14 and TRBJ1-3 for the parts outside the CDR3, the full variable domain is EAGVTQFPSHSVIEKGQTVTLRCDPISGHDNLYWYRRVMGKEIKFLLHFVKESKQDESGMPNNRFLAERTGGTYSTLKVQPAELEDSGVYFCASSQAFRSSGNTIYFGEGSWLTVV.

Only one count was recorded for this clone. The rearrangement uses TRBV9 and TRBJ2-7; maybe TRBD2 (6 bases). The CDR3 has 14 residues. Looked up from germline, CDR1 is SGDLS and CDR2 is YYNGEE. The V gene lost 4 bases and the J gene lost 2 bases, with 13 bases spanning the gap. The CDR3 loop reads CASSRTSSAYEQYF. The CDR3 bases are TGTGCCAGCAGCCGAACTAGCTCCGCCTACGAGCAGTACTTC.

The chain uses TRBV5-1 and TRBJ2-3, with 10 positions matching TRBD2. Germline V CDR1 and CDR2: SGHRS, YFSETQ. The V gene end was trimmed by 0 bases and the J gene end by 1 base; junction bases not matched to a gene: 2. This CDR3 has 16 amino acids. DNA of the CDR3: TGCGCCAGCAGCTTGGAGCTAGCGGGGGGCACAGATACGCAGTATTTT. This gives the protein CASSLELAGGTDTQYF.

This clone has more than one count but fewer than ten. The V call is TRBV5-1, the J call TRBJ2-5, with D possibly being TRBD1 (5 bases). Trimming pared 4 bases from V and 2 bases from J, leaving 18 bases between. This CDR3 is 16 amino acids long. From germline, CDR1 is SGHRS and CDR2 YFSETQ. CDR3 nucleotides: TGCGCCAGCAGCCCATTTACGACAGCGCTACAAGAGACCCAGTACTTC. Translating it yields CASSPFTTALQETQYF.

V and J are TRBV6-5 and TRBJ2-3; 9 bases map to TRBD1. This CDR3 is 15 amino acids long. V lost 5 bases to trimming and J lost 3 bases; unmatched junction nucleotides: 6. Germline V gives CDR1 MNHEY, CDR2 SVGAGI. The CDR3 nucleotides are TGTGCCAGCAGTACGGGGACAGGGCTGACAGATACGCAGTATTTT. Protein: CASSTGTGLTDTQYF.

J is TRBJ1-1 and V is TRBV5-4; perhaps TRBD1 as D (6 bases). Germline V gene lookup returns CDR1 SGHNT and CDR2 YYREEE (reference sequence). The V end lost 7 bases, the J end lost 1 base, and 14 bases lay between the germline ends. The CDR3 is 14 amino acids. CDR3 bases: TGTGCCAGCCTACGGGACACCAAGAACACTGAAGCTTTCTTT. It specifies CASLRDTKNTEAFF.

The CDR3 bases are TGCGCCAGCAGTGAGCATATGACCCCCTACGAGCAGTACTTC. Translated, it gives CASSEHMTPYEQYF. This chain uses TRBV10-1 with TRBJ2-7; D unresolved. The V gene lost 2 bases and the J gene lost 2 bases, with 10 bases spanning the gap. This CDR3 is 14 amino acids long. Germline assignment: CDR1 WNHNN and CDR2 SYGVQD (reference sequence).

V is TRBV7-8 and J is TRBJ2-7; TRBD1 aligns across 9 bases. Looked up from germline, CDR1 is SGHVS and CDR2 is FQNEAQ. The trim removed 4 bases at V and 2 bases at J, leaving 6 bases unmatched. CDR3 length: 15 amino acids. As DNA, the CDR3 is TGTGCCAGCAGCTACGGGACAGGGCGCACCTACGAGCAGTACTTC. Translating it yields CASSYGTGRTYEQYF.

The rearrangement uses TRBV6-6 and TRBJ2-5, with 8 positions matching TRBD1. The V gene end was trimmed by 7 bases and the J gene end by 0 bases; junction bases not matched to a gene: 7. The CDR3 consists of 15 residues. Germline V lookup: CDR1 MNHNY, CDR2 SVGAGI (reference sequence). DNA for the CDR3: TGTGCCAGCATTTCGACAGGGGTGTACCAAGAGACCCAGTACTTC. This translates into CASISTGVYQETQYF.

The chain carries TRBV7-9 and TRBJ2-5, with 9 positions matching TRBD2. The CDR3 is 16 amino acids. V lost 1 base and J lost 0; bases outside the gene matches: 3. CDR1 is SEHNR, CDR2 FQNEAQ, per germline (reference sequence). The CDR3 DNA is TGTGCCAGCAGCTTAGGGAGCGGGGGGTACCAAGAGACCCAGTACTTC. Amino acid sequence: CASSLGSGGYQETQYF.

The genes are TRBV5-1 and TRBJ2-3, with D tentatively TRBD2 (5 bases). This CDR3 has 15 residues. V was trimmed by 4 bases and J by 0 bases, leaving 12 bases between them. Germline assignment: CDR1 SGHRS and CDR2 YFSETQ. The CDR3 nucleotides read TGCGCCAGCAGCCTACGGACTTCTAGCACAGATACGCAGTATTTT. Its translation is CASSLRTSSTDTQYF.

The gene calls are TRBV5-4 and TRBJ2-2, with 8 bases aligning to TRBD1. Germline V CDR1 and CDR2: SGHNT, YYREEE (reference sequence). The CDR3 contains 15 residues. V lost 3 bases, J lost 1 base, and 2 bases stayed unmatched. The CDR3 coding sequence is TGTGCCAGCAGCTGGACAGGGATGAACACCGGGGAGCTGTTTTTT. It codes for CASSWTGMNTGELFF.

V is TRBV5-4 and J is TRBJ2-7; D is undetermined. CDR3 length: 15 amino acids. Germline loops: CDR1 SGHNT, CDR2 YYREEE (reference sequence). With 1 base removed from V and 3 bases from J, the gap between germline ends came to 14 bases. CDR3: CASSLRVTPDYEQYF. The CDR3 DNA sequence: TGTGCCAGCAGCTTGCGTGTGACTCCCGACTACGAGCAGTACTTC.

J is TRBJ2-1 and V is TRBV14; D perhaps matches TRBD2 (6 bases). Trimming stripped 2 bases from V and 6 bases from J, with 14 bases between. The CDR3 is 15 residues long. Germline V CDR1 and CDR2: SGHDN, FVKESK. The CDR3 protein is CASSQRRALGNEQFF. CDR3 coding DNA: TGTGCCAGCAGCCAAAGGAGGGCCCTTGGCAATGAGCAGTTCTTC.

J is TRBJ2-5 and V is TRBV7-2; 9 bases agree with TRBD2. V dropped 5 bases and J dropped 7; count of bases not matched to a gene: 14. CDR1 and CDR2 (germline): SGHTA, FQGNSA. The CDR3 consists of 16 residues. CDR3 protein: CASSATVIAGEGTQYF. CDR3 nucleotides: TGTGCCAGCAGCGCGACCGTAATAGCGGGGGAAGGGACCCAGTACTTC.

This sequence joins TRBV6-5 and TRBJ2-7; D tentatively reads TRBD1 or TRBD2 (5 bases each). Germline assignment: CDR1 MNHEY and CDR2 SVGAGI. V was pared by 6 bases and J by 1 base, with 16 bases between. CDR3 length equals 15 residues. The CDR3 loop reads CASRSPGDGSYEQYF. Written as DNA, the CDR3 is TGTGCCAGCAGAAGCCCCGGGGACGGTTCCTACGAGCAGTACTTC.

This chain uses TRBV5-6 with TRBJ2-7, with D possibly being TRBD2 (5 bases). Trimming shortened V by 7 bases and J by 4 bases, and 15 bases separated the two germline ends. Germline CDR1 reads SGHDT; CDR2 reads YYEEEE. The CDR3 length is 13 residues. The CDR3 region is CASAFGNGYEQYF. For the CDR3, the DNA is TGTGCCAGCGCCTTCGGGAATGGGTACGAGCAGTACTTC.

The table lists this clone with a few counts. V is TRBV19 and J is TRBJ2-2, with D hard to call. The V end was cut by 9 bases, the J end by 4 bases, with 12 bases between. This CDR3 contains 13 residues. Germline lookup yields CDR1 LNHDA and CDR2 SQIVND (reference sequence). The CDR3 spells CASTYLSTGELFF. CDR3 sequence (DNA): TGTGCCAGCACCTACCTAAGCACCGGGGAGCTGTTTTTT.